This paragraph covers one TCR beta chain sequence. The data originate from a study of metastatic and nonmetastatic thyroid tumors. Prior to thyroid surgery, none of the patients had received any treatment. V lost 5 bases to trimming and J lost 0 bases, with 17 bases between them. The germline CDR1 and CDR2 sequences are DFQATT and SNEGSKA (reference sequence). The CDR3 covers 16 residues. How the authors handled the data: A classifier for distant metastasis in papillary thyroid cancer was constructed using CDR3 differences observed across clinicopathological groups. TCRdb re-analyzed the PCR reads using MiXCR. Here the V and J calls rest on TCRdb's processing, not on the authors' analysis. The sample lists roughly 44,000 clones; 20% to 25% were seen once.

The chain couples TRBV20-1 to TRBJ1-5, with TRBD1 as a possible D gene (6 bases). Material: tumor tissue. The sequence came from a female donor with papillary thyroid cancer or a benign thyroid nodule (not recorded which). Some clones in this sample may be carry-over from other donors' samples. CDR3 protein: CSAPLGRGNSNQPQHF. Here the CDR3 DNA reads TGCAGTGCTCCGCTGGGCAGGGGTAATAGCAATCAGCCCCAGCATTTT.